These T cell receptor beta chains were read from a single sample in a study of blood T cell repertoires in COVID-19. Using immunoSEQ multiplex PCR, the repertoire was profiled, and TCRdb retains in-frame clones only, with some absent. This sample has about 110,000 clones, with about two thirds found just once. The material sequenced was peripheral blood. The receptors shown here come from a woman between 40 and 55 years old with acute or convalescent COVID-19. CDR3s include the opening cysteine and the closing phenylalanine or tryptophan. The D gene is left open where the match is weak. Clone size is shown for a subset of rows, as once, few, many or a class of expanded clone.

V gene,CDR3 length,J gene,clone size,D gene,CDR3 DNA,CDR3 protein
TRBV29-1,14,TRBJ1-3,NA,NA,TGCAGCGTCCCCGGGGGGGCCGGTGGAAACACCATATATTTT,CSVPGGAGGNTIYF
TRBV28,11,TRBJ2-3,few,NA,TGTGCCAGCAGTGTTCTAGATACGCAGTATTTT,CASSVLDTQYF
TRBV6-2/TRBV6-3,13,TRBJ2-7,NA,NA,TGTGCCAGCAGTTACAGAAAAGAGTACGAGCAGTACTTC,CASSYRKEYEQYF
TRBV2,15,TRBJ2-2,NA,TRBD2,TGTGCCAGCAGTGGTAGCGGGGGGGCCGGCGGGGAGCTGTTTTTT,CASSGSGGAGGELFF
TRBV30,13,TRBJ2-5,NA,TRBD1,TGTGCCTGGAGTGTCAAGGGGGCGAAGACCCAGTACTTC,CAWSVKGAKTQYF
TRBV18,16,TRBJ1-3,many,NA,TGTGCCAGCTCTCAAAACAGGGCTAGCTCTGGAAACACCATATATTTT,CASSQNRASSGNTIYF
TRBV4-1,18,TRBJ2-3,few,NA,TGCGCCAGCAGCCAAGAAGATGGCGGGGGCAGAGGCACAGATACGCAGTATTTT,CASSQEDGGGRGTDTQYF
TRBV6-6,13,TRBJ1-2,NA,NA,TGTGCCAGCAGTCCCACTGACTTCTATGGCTACACCTTC,CASSPTDFYGYTF
TRBV9,14,TRBJ2-5,NA,TRBD2,TGTGCCAGCAGCATGGGACTAGCTCAAGAGACCCAGTACTTC,CASSMGLAQETQYF
TRBV7-9,13,TRBJ2-1,NA,NA,TGTGCCAGCAGCTTAGGGGCTGGTAATGAGCAGTTCTTC,CASSLGAGNEQFF
TRBV28,15,TRBJ1-3,NA,NA,TGTGCCAGCAGGACGGAGATAGGAGTAGGAAACACCATATATTTT,CASRTEIGVGNTIYF
TRBV7-9,16,TRBJ1-2,NA,NA,TGTGCCAGCAGCTTAGGAGGTGGCCAGGGAATTGGTGGCTACACCTTC,CASSLGGGQGIGGYTF
TRBV7-2,18,TRBJ1-2,NA,TRBD1,TGTGCCAGCAGCGATAGGACAGGGGGAAAAGGATATGAGATGGGCTACACCTTC,CASSDRTGGKGYEMGYTF
TRBV5-8,13,TRBJ1-4,NA,TRBD1,TGTGCCAGCCTAGGGACAGGGGCGAGAAAACTGTTTTTT,CASLGTGARKLFF
TRBV5-8,14,TRBJ1-2,NA,NA,TGTGCCAGCAGCTTGTTCCGGAGAAACTATGGCTACACCTTC,CASSLFRRNYGYTF
TRBV5-1,15,TRBJ2-2,many,TRBD2,TGCGCCAGCAGCCAGTCTAGCGGGCCTACCGGGGAGCTGTTTTTT,CASSQSSGPTGELFF
TRBV19,14,TRBJ1-5,NA,NA,TGTGCCAGTAGCTTAGCGGGGGGAAATCAGCCCCAGCATTTT,CASSLAGGNQPQHF
TRBV29-1,15,TRBJ2-3,NA,NA,TGCAGCGTTGATGGATCAGCCGGGGGAACAGATACGCAGTATTTT,CSVDGSAGGTDTQYF
TRBV7-9,15,TRBJ2-5,few,NA,TGTGCCAGCAGCTTAGCGTTGGCAAACCAAGAGACCCAGTACTTC,CASSLALANQETQYF
TRBV7-3,13,TRBJ2-1,once,NA,TGTGCCAGCAGCGCAGGGTCCTTCAATGAGCAGTTCTTC,CASSAGSFNEQFF
TRBV7-2,15,TRBJ2-2,NA,TRBD2,TGTGCCAGCAGCTTTACTAGCGGGGTCTCCGGGGAGCTGTTTTTT,CASSFTSGVSGELFF